The 16 T cell receptor beta chains below all came from one sample that was sequenced in a study of T cell responses to AZD1222 COVID-19 vaccine (TCRdb year 2021). Interpreted using the paper, the time point label stands for: about 28 days (+/-7) after the second vaccine dose. To prepare the library, the immunoSEQ multiplex PCR assay was applied. The immuneACCESS repertoire file appears here via TCRdb, limited to in-frame rearrangements. These files lack a portion of the clones; in checked studies, under half of the deficit traces to unresolved V genes, and the cause of the others is not known. Counted in this sample were tens of thousands of clones; approximately 90% of them appeared once. The top ten clones comprise roughly an eighth of the sample. Sequenced material: peripheral blood, taken 28 days after the second AZD1222 dose. These receptors originate from an adult who received the AZD1222 COVID-19 vaccine.

The chain has TRBV28 and TRBJ2-3; D call uncertain. This CDR3 region has 11 residues. V lost 10 bases and J lost 4, with 9 bases in between. Per the germline V gene, CDR1 is MDHEN and CDR2 is SYDVKM. The CDR3, as DNA: TGTGCCACGATCGGGCCAGATACGCAGTATTTT. Translation: CATIGPDTQYF.

The chain recombines TRBV28 with TRBJ1-4; D is possibly TRBD1 (5 bases). Trimming removed 2 bases at V and 4 bases at J, with 11 bases between. The germline V gene encodes CDR1 MDHEN and CDR2 SYDVKM. This CDR3 is built from 15 residues. The CDR3 DNA is TGTGCCAGCAGTTTAATGGGGCAAGATAATGAAAAACTGTTTTTT. As protein: CASSLMGQDNEKLFF.

This chain joins TRBV7-6 and TRBJ2-2; D ambiguous. Germline V gene lookup returns CDR1 SGHVS and CDR2 FNYEAQ. V was trimmed by 0 bases and J by 0 bases, leaving 11 bases between them. The CDR3 is 17 amino acids. The CDR3 sequence: CASSLAYGAPNTGELFF. The CDR3 coding sequence is TGTGCCAGCAGCTTAGCGTACGGAGCACCGAACACCGGGGAGCTGTTTTTT. The variable domain in full, completed from reference TRBV7-6 and TRBJ2-2, reads GAGVSQSPRYKVTKRGQDVALRCDPISGHVSLYWYRQALGQGPEFLTYFNYEAQQDKSGLPNDRFSAERPEGSISTLTIQRTEQRDSAMYRCASSLAYGAPNTGELFFGEGSRLTVL.

CDR3 region: CASTLGVLQAQHF. As DNA, the CDR3 is TGTGCCAGCACCTTGGGGGTCCTCCAGGCCCAGCATTTT. The chain links TRBV12-3 or TRBV12-4 to TRBJ1-5; tentatively, D is TRBD1 (5 bases). Between the trimmed V and J ends, which lost 7 bases and 11 bases, there was a span of 18 bases. There are 13 residues in the CDR3.

The rearrangement uses TRBV6-6 and TRBJ2-3; 7 nucleotides match TRBD1. The CDR3 runs 14 residues. Germline values: CDR1 MNHNY, CDR2 SVGAGI (reference sequence). Trimming took 6 bases from V and 1 from J; bases not matched to a gene: 4. The CDR3 DNA follows: TGTGCCAGCAGAATTACAGGGGGCACAGATACGCAGTATTTT. Its translation is CASRITGGTDTQYF.

The rearrangement links TRBV18 to TRBJ1-2; 12 bases are shared with TRBD1. The germline CDR1 and CDR2 sequences are KGHSH and LQKENI. The trim removed 4 bases at V and 0 bases at J, leaving 3 bases unmatched. The CDR3 length is 16 residues. CDR3 nucleotide sequence: TGTGCCAGCTCACGGGGGACAGGGGGCTCTAACTATGGCTACACCTTC. Its translation: CASSRGTGGSNYGYTF.

The chain has TRBV2 and TRBJ2-5; 8 bases are a match to TRBD1. This CDR3 is built from 19 residues. Trimming took 7 bases from V and 5 from J; bases not matched to a gene: 24. Germline V gene lookup returns CDR1 SNHLY and CDR2 FYNNEI. CDR3: CASTPRRGREEYYAETQYF. The CDR3 bases are TGTGCCAGCACCCCGCGCAGGGGGCGAGAGGAGTATTACGCGGAGACCCAGTACTTC.

V usage is TRBV6-5 and J usage is TRBJ2-7; perhaps TRBD1 as D (6 bases). Germline V gene sequence: CDR1 MNHEY, CDR2 SVGAGI. Trimming took off 0 bases at V and 0 bases at J, with 6 bases between the two ends. This CDR3 has 14 amino acids. CDR3 sequence: CASSYSDSSYEQYF. The CDR3 DNA follows: TGTGCCAGCAGTTACTCGGACAGCTCCTACGAGCAGTACTTC.

This clone was recorded once. In nucleotides, the CDR3 is TGCAGCGTTGGGGGGCCCGACCAAGTTCATGAGCAGTTCTTC. It specifies CSVGGPDQVHEQFF. The J gene is TRBJ2-1, the V gene TRBV29-1; D possibly corresponds to TRBD1 (6 bases). V shed 4 bases and J shed 8 bases, with 18 bases lying between them. The CDR3 is 14 amino acids. Germline V gene sequence: CDR1 SQVTM, CDR2 ANQGSEA.

In nucleotides, the CDR3 is TGTGCCAGCAGCTTGGACACCTCTGGAAACACCATATATTTT. It is translated as CASSLDTSGNTIYF. This chain joins TRBV7-9 and TRBJ1-3; possible D gene TRBD1, 5 bases. Germline assignment: CDR1 SEHNR and CDR2 FQNEAQ (reference sequence). There are 14 residues in the CDR3. The germline V and J ends were trimmed by 3 bases and 0 bases, with 6 bases remaining between them.

The chain employs TRBV29-1 and TRBJ2-7; D might be TRBD2 (6 bases). From germline, CDR1 is SQVTM and CDR2 ANQGSEA. The CDR3 is made up of 13 amino acids. Trimming removed 4 bases from V and 3 bases from J, with 13 bases in between. The chain's CDR3 is CSVGRGANYEQYF. As DNA, the CDR3 is TGCAGCGTTGGGAGGGGCGCCAACTACGAGCAGTACTTC.

V and J are TRBV12-3 or TRBV12-4 and TRBJ2-1; D gene unclear. V gave up 8 bases and J gave up 7 bases, with 9 bases separating them. There are 11 residues in the CDR3. The CDR3 loop is CASRLGNEQFF. The CDR3, as DNA: TGTGCCAGCCGGTTAGGGAATGAGCAGTTCTTC.

The CDR3 DNA reads as TGTGCCAGCAGTCCCCCCAACCGAGGGAGCTACACCTTC. It is translated as CASSPPNRGSYTF. V and J are TRBV28 and TRBJ1-2; D gene uncertain. V lost 5 bases to trimming and J lost 9 bases, with 16 bases between them. CDR1 MDHEN and CDR2 SYDVKM come from the germline V gene. CDR3 size: 13 residues.

The chain links TRBV5-3 to TRBJ2-3; TRBD2 aligns across 9 bases. TRBV5-3 belongs to the ORF category, with a function that is uncertain. V shed 0 bases, J shed 0 bases, and the junction held 2 bases outside the gene matches. There are 16 residues in the CDR3. The CDR3 loop reads CARSLGLAGSTDTQYF. CDR3 nucleotide sequence: TGTGCCAGAAGCTTGGGGCTAGCGGGGAGCACAGATACGCAGTATTTT.

As DNA, the CDR3 is TGTGCCAGCAAGGATGACAGGGAGGAGGATGAGCAGTTCTTC. It yields the protein CASKDDREEDEQFF. The V call is TRBV2, the J call TRBJ2-1; perhaps TRBD1 as D (7 bases). Trimming removed 7 bases at V and 8 bases at J, with 18 bases between. There are 14 residues in the CDR3. Per germline, CDR1 SNHLY and CDR2 FYNNEI.

CDR3 in amino acids: CASSQITGPGQPQHF. The CDR3 nucleotides read TGTGCCAGCAGCCAAATTACAGGGCCAGGGCAGCCCCAGCATTTT. V and J are TRBV14 and TRBJ1-5, with D tentatively TRBD1 (6 bases). This CDR3 spans 15 amino acids. V was cut by 2 bases and J by 7 bases, with 15 bases left in between. CDR1 and CDR2 (germline): SGHDN, FVKESK.